The clone carrying this TCR beta chain was detected ten times or more. Its antigen is still unknown. Germline CDR1 reads GTSNPN; CDR2 reads SVGIG (reference sequence). There are 12 residues in the CDR3. V was shortened by 8 bases and J by 4 bases, with 15 bases between the two germline ends. The record originates from a study of Graves' ophthalmopathy and Graves' hyperthyroidism. Study-level results: Blood samples also showed most expanded thyroid clonotypes exceeding 0.001 frequency.

Patients in the hyperthyroidism group, adults aged 18 to 65, were newly diagnosed, under 2 months' duration. Other autoimmune disease, uncontrolled infection, pregnancy and lactation led to exclusion. Out of around 10 ml of fresh peripheral blood, PBMCs were obtained. Beta-chain TCR CDR3 regions were amplified from RNA transcripts. Following a first-round RT-PCR that used HTBI primers, a second-round multiplex PCR was carried out. TCRdb re-derived calls from the multiplex PCR reads in MiXCR, one entry per CDR3 protein. Altogether hundreds of thousands of distinct CDR3 sequences are present, 20% to 25% being singletons, with the ten largest covering roughly 6.9%.

This chain connects TRBV30 to TRBJ2-7; weak D call: TRBD1 (6 bases). Sequencing input: peripheral blood. The TCR sequence derives from a woman between 18 and 29 years old with stable Graves' hyperthyroidism. Some clones in this sample may be carry-over from other donors' samples. The CDR3 spells CATTGTKYEQYF. In DNA form, the CDR3 reads TGTGCCACCACCGGGACAAAGTACGAGCAGTACTTC.